The following is a T cell receptor (beta chain) sequence with its context. Its target is unknown. The data originate from a study of cytomegalovirus exposure and HLA in healthy donors. Study in general: The roughly 120 validation repertoires used the same platform as the 600 to 750 first-cohort repertoires (as reported by a later analysis).

The donors were in the approximately 120-subject validation cohort; that cohort was separate from the roughly 680-subject first cohort. Clones were sequenced by immunoSEQ multiplex PCR, and TCRdb holds only the in-frame ones, with some missing. The sample has nearly 200,000 clones; 84% are singletons. The study, taken as a whole, reports: Across donors, most TCRs were seen rarely, yet some public ones were widespread. The classifier reportedly diagnosed cytomegalovirus status with high specificity and sensitivity.

The CDR3 contains 14 residues. J lost 2 bases, V lost 4 bases, and 2 bases had no gene match. Per the germline V gene, CDR1 is SGHRS and CDR2 is YFSETQ. The chain joins TRBV5-1 to TRBJ1-2; 10 bases fit TRBD1. Sequencing input: PBMCs. This sequence was found in a woman in her thirties in good health and CMV-seropositive. The CDR3 protein is CASSRGQGNYGYTF. DNA for the CDR3: TGCGCCAGCAGCCGGGGACAGGGGAACTATGGCTACACCTTC.